This passage covers 26 T cell receptor beta chains from one sample sequenced in a study of low-dose radiotherapy and immunotherapy resistance in tumors. Priming of first-strand cDNA relied on TRAV- and TRBV-specific primers (covering alpha and beta chains). The PCR that amplified TCRs ran for roughly 20 cycles, relying on a constant-region primer and a V-primer adapter. MiXCR, applied by TCRdb to the reads, yields one record per CDR3 protein. Among some 39,000 distinct CDR3 sequences, 25% to 40% were seen once, and the ten largest hold roughly 3.7%. Time point specified: before trial treatment. The material was PBMCs, obtained before treatment. These receptors all stem from a male donor with gallbladder cancer.

This clonotype was seen ten or more times. The chain recombines TRBV5-1 with TRBJ2-5; 9 positions match TRBD2. CDR3 length: 15 amino acids. Germline CDR1 reads SGHRS; CDR2 reads YFSETQ. Trimming removed 7 bases from V and 5 bases from J; junction bases left unmatched: 12. The CDR3 nucleotides read TGCGCCAGCTCCGCCGCGGGAGGGCCTCTGGAGACCCAGTACTTC. Translation: CASSAAGGPLETQYF.

This clonotype was observed a handful of times. Since a much larger clone is just one base distant, this may be a read error. The gene calls are TRBV19 and TRBJ2-7, with 8 bases fitting TRBD1. There are 15 residues in the CDR3. The germline V gene encodes CDR1 LNHDA and CDR2 SQIVND (reference sequence). For the CDR3, the DNA is TGTGCCAGTAGTGAACAGGGGGTCCCCTCCTACGAGCAGCACTTC. This gives the protein CASSEQGVPSYEQHF.

This clonotype was seen just once. The V and J genes are TRBV20-1 and TRBJ2-3; 9 bases map to TRBD2. From germline, CDR1 is DFQATT and CDR2 SNEGSKA (reference sequence). This CDR3 is built from 14 residues. After removal of 6 bases from V and 0 bases from J, the junction contained 4 bases not matched to a gene. The CDR3 protein is CSARLAESTDTQYF. The CDR3 nucleotides are TGCAGTGCCCGACTAGCGGAGAGCACAGATACGCAGTATTTT.

The chain combines TRBV20-1 with TRBJ2-5; 9 nucleotides agree with TRBD2. V gave up 0 bases and J gave up 4 bases; unmatched junction bases: 6. Germline V lookup: CDR1 DFQATT, CDR2 SNEGSKA (reference sequence). This CDR3 is built from 15 residues. This CDR3 reads CSARDYGLAPETQYF. DNA of the CDR3: TGCAGTGCTAGAGATTACGGACTAGCGCCAGAGACCCAGTACTTC.

The table lists this clonotype with many counts. The rearrangement uses TRBV21-1 and TRBJ2-5. TRBV21-1 is classified as a pseudogene. The CDR3 covers 10 residues. The CDR3 bases are TGTGCCAGCCGTGAGGAGACCCAGTACTTC. Residues: CASREETQYF.

Ten or more counts support this clonotype. The chain carries TRBV5-6 and TRBJ2-5; a possible D gene is TRBD1 (6 bases). Deletions cut 3 bases from V and 2 bases from J, with 11 bases between. The CDR3 runs to 14 residues. Germline lookup yields CDR1 SGHDT and CDR2 YYEEEE. In nucleotides, the CDR3 is TGTGCCAGCAGCTCAGGACAGCCACAAGAGACCCAGTACTTC. Its translation is CASSSGQPQETQYF.

This clonotype was detected a few times. The J gene is TRBJ2-7, the V gene TRBV28; D may be TRBD1 or TRBD2 (7 bases each). Germline CDR1 MDHEN, CDR2 SYDVKM. V lost 6 bases, J lost 0 bases, and 18 bases lay in between. The CDR3 is 16 residues long. Here the CDR3 reads CASRTRGGASSYEQYF. CDR3 coding DNA: TGTGCCAGCAGAACCAGGGGGGGAGCTAGCTCCTACGAGCAGTACTTC.

The chain employs TRBV7-2 and TRBJ2-7; D is perhaps TRBD2 (6 bases). V was cut by 3 bases and J by 9 bases, with 18 bases left in between. Germline V gives CDR1 SGHTA, CDR2 FQGNSA. This CDR3 is 14 amino acids long. The CDR3: CASSLAGRGWAQYF. The CDR3, as DNA: TGTGCCAGCAGCTTGGCGGGGAGAGGATGGGCGCAGTACTTC.

This clonotype has at least ten counts. This chain links TRBV10-2 with TRBJ2-2, with D tentatively TRBD2 (5 bases). Per germline, CDR1 WSHSY and CDR2 SAAADI. The CDR3 runs to 13 residues. Trimming took off 6 bases at V and 8 bases at J, with 13 bases between the two ends. CDR3 sequence reads: CASRHGVRGELFF. In DNA, the CDR3 is TGCGCCAGCAGGCACGGGGTTAGGGGGGAGCTGTTTTTT.

Details on this clonotype: It is unclear where the CDR3 begins or ends on the DNA, so no DNA is shown, and the CDR3 is as TCRdb lists it. Here the CDR3 reads CASSLVASNTGELFFFF. This rearrangement joins TRBV5-5 to TRBJ2-2; the DNA was not compared with TRBD1, the D call given in the table. Germline V lookup: CDR1 SGHKS, CDR2 YYEKEE (reference sequence). The CDR3 comprises 17 residues, both ends counted.

The rearrangement uses TRBV21-1 and TRBJ2-1; the table's D call, TRBD1, has no DNA check behind it. TRBV21-1 is noted as a pseudogene. CDR3 size: 21 residues. CDR3 protein: CASSKIIIDRLPFSSYNEQFF. CDR3 sequence (DNA): TGTGCCAGCAGCAAAATAATTATCGACAGGCTGCCATTCAGCTCCTACAATGAGCAGTTCTTC.

The chain joins TRBV13 to TRBJ2-2; 11 positions agree with TRBD1. With V trimmed by 6 bases and J by 2 bases, 11 bases remained unmatched. The germline V gene encodes CDR1 PRHDT and CDR2 FYEKMQ (reference sequence). This CDR3 is 18 amino acids long. The CDR3 here is CASSEAPDRGRNTGELFF. For the CDR3, the DNA is TGTGCCAGCAGTGAAGCGCCGGACAGGGGGCGTAACACCGGGGAGCTGTTTTTT. The variable domain in full, completed from reference TRBV13 and TRBJ2-2, reads AAGVIQSPRHLIKEKRETATLKCYPIPRHDTVYWYQQGPGQDPQFLISFYEKMQSDKGSIPDRFSAQQFSDYHSELNMSSLELGDSALYFCASSEAPDRGRNTGELFFGEGSRLTVL.

This sequence joins TRBV5-5 and TRBJ2-4, with D possibly matching TRBD2 (6 bases). Germline V gene sequence: CDR1 SGHKS, CDR2 YYEKEE (reference sequence). Trimming left V 4 bases short and J 4 bases short, with 33 bases between. CDR3 length: 21 residues. DNA for the CDR3: TGTGCCAGCAGCCAGGAGGGTGGAGACAGCGTCAGGGCTCAAATGAAAAACATTCAGTACTTC. Protein: CASSQEGGDSVRAQMKNIQYF.

The table lists this clonotype with many counts. The chain links TRBV13 to TRBJ2-1; either TRBD1 or TRBD2 may fit D (5 bases each). CDR3 length: 14 residues. The V and J ends lost 4 bases and 3 bases respectively, with 10 bases between them. CDR1 is PRHDT, CDR2 FYEKMQ, per germline (reference sequence). CDR3 residues: CASSWGSVYNEQFF. The CDR3 nucleotides read TGTGCCAGCAGCTGGGGGAGCGTCTACAATGAGCAGTTCTTC. Full variable domain (rest looked up from reference TRBV13 and TRBJ2-1): AAGVIQSPRHLIKEKRETATLKCYPIPRHDTVYWYQQGPGQDPQFLISFYEKMQSDKGSIPDRFSAQQFSDYHSELNMSSLELGDSALYFCASSWGSVYNEQFFGPGTRLTVL.

Ten or more counts support this clonotype. This rearrangement joins TRBV7-3 to TRBJ1-6; no reliable D call. Looked up from germline, CDR1 is SGHTA and CDR2 is FQGTGA. The V gene lost 5 bases and the J gene lost 5 bases, with 13 bases spanning the gap. The CDR3 has 15 residues. CDR3 protein: CASSPQTGNNSPLHF. The CDR3 DNA reads TGTGCCAGCAGCCCCCAGACGGGAAATAATTCACCCCTCCACTTT. The full variable domain, in which reference TRBV7-3 and TRBJ1-6 provide the parts outside the CDR3, is GAGVSQTPSNKVTEKGKYVELRCDPISGHTALYWYRQSLGQGPEFLIYFQGTGAADDSGLPNDRFFAVRPEGSVSTLKIQRTERGDSAVYLCASSPQTGNNSPLHFGNGTRLTVT.

The chain joins TRBV10-1 to TRBJ1-1; 7 positions agree with TRBD1. Germline CDR1 and CDR2: WNHNN and SYGVQD (reference sequence). This CDR3 has 14 amino acids. Trimming cost V 6 bases and J 2 bases; bases outside gene matches: 6. The CDR3 spells CASSPGQTNTEAFF. CDR3 nucleotide sequence: TGCGCCAGCAGCCCGGGACAGACAAACACTGAAGCTTTCTTT.

The rearrangement joins TRBV30 to TRBJ2-7, with a weak D call TRBD1 (5 bases). Germline V gene lookup returns CDR1 GTSNPN and CDR2 SVGIG (reference sequence). V gave up 1 base and J gave up 0 bases, with 10 bases separating them. The CDR3 has 14 residues. This CDR3 reads CAWSAQGLSYEQYF. The CDR3 nucleotides are TGTGCCTGGAGTGCTCAGGGCCTCTCCTACGAGCAGTACTTC.

The J gene is TRBJ2-5, the V gene TRBV20-1; a possible D gene is TRBD1 (6 bases). The CDR3 has 14 residues. Trimming cost V 6 bases and J 4 bases, with 18 bases left between them. Germline V gene lookup returns CDR1 DFQATT and CDR2 SNEGSKA (reference sequence). As DNA, the CDR3 is TGCAGTGCAAGTAACCCCAGGGGTGGAGAGACCCAGTACTTC. Translation: CSASNPRGGETQYF.

Comments on this clonotype: The DNA is omitted, as the CDR3 cannot be located on it reliably, and the CDR3 follows TCRdb's listing. V and J are TRBV30 and TRBJ2-2; the table names TRBD2, a call not compared with the DNA. The germline V gene has CDR1 GTSNPN and CDR2 SVGIG (reference sequence). 14 amino acids form the CDR3, both terminal residues included. CDR3 in amino acids: CASSGRFTGELFFF.

As for this clonotype: The DNA is left out, because the CDR3 cannot be placed on it with certainty; the CDR3 is given as TCRdb lists it. This chain links TRBV20-1 with TRBJ2-2; TRBD1 reflects the table's D call only, with no check against the DNA. The CDR3 spans 18 amino acids, including both terminal residues. Germline V gives CDR1 DFQATT, CDR2 SNEGSKA (reference sequence). CDR3 loop: CSARKRSGSGELFFFFFF.

This clonotype was recorded at least ten times. This chain joins TRBV7-9 and TRBJ2-1; 10 bases align to TRBD2. The CDR3 runs to 14 residues. J was trimmed by 7 bases and V by 3 bases; bases with no gene match: 3. Germline CDR1 is SEHNR and CDR2 is FQNEAQ (reference sequence). The chain's CDR3 is CASSFELAGNEQFF. In DNA, the CDR3 is TGTGCCAGCAGCTTTGAACTAGCGGGGAATGAGCAGTTCTTC.

This clonotype showed up many times. The chain couples TRBV28 to TRBJ2-5; D is tentatively TRBD1 or TRBD2 (5 bases each). Trimming cost V 5 bases and J 5 bases, with 24 bases left between them. The CDR3 totals 17 residues. Per germline, CDR1 MDHEN and CDR2 SYDVKM. CDR3 protein: CASSLPPPGARWETQYF. The CDR3 bases are TGTGCCAGCAGTCTACCCCCCCCCGGGGCCCGTTGGGAGACCCAGTACTTC. The whole variable domain, remainder taken from reference TRBV28 and TRBJ2-5, is DVKVTQSSRYLVKRTGEKVFLECVQDMDHENMFWYRQDPGLGLRLIYFSYDVKMKEKGDIPEGYSVSREKKERFSLILESASTNQTSMYLCASSLPPPGARWETQYFGPGTRLLVL.

The chain recombines TRBV5-1 with TRBJ1-3; tentative D call: TRBD1 (6 bases). Germline V CDR1 and CDR2: SGHRS, YFSETQ. The V and J ends lost 0 bases and 3 bases respectively, with 10 bases between them. This CDR3 region has 15 residues. The CDR3 region is CASSLEGTHGNTIYF. In nucleotides, the CDR3 is TGCGCCAGCAGCTTGGAGGGGACACATGGAAACACCATATATTTT. The whole variable domain, remainder taken from reference TRBV5-1 and TRBJ1-3, is KAGVTQTPRYLIKTRGQQVTLSCSPISGHRSVSWYQQTPGQGLQFLFEYFSETQRNKGNFPGRFSGRQFSNSRSEMNVSTLELGDSALYLCASSLEGTHGNTIYFGEGSWLTVV.

As concerns this clonotype: A far larger clone differs by one base, so this is likely a read error. The chain combines TRBV28 with TRBJ2-7; 8 bases line up with TRBD2. Trimming took 10 bases from V and 7 from J; bases not matched to a gene: 12. The germline gives CDR1 MDHEN, CDR2 SYDVKM. This CDR3 is built from 13 residues. The CDR3 sequence: CAILLADFNEQYF. The CDR3 nucleotides read TGTGCCATCCTACTAGCGGACTTCAATGAGCAGTACTTC. Full variable domain (outside the CDR3, taken from reference TRBV28 and TRBJ2-7): DVKVTQSSRYLVKRTGEKVFLECVQDMDHENMFWYRQDPGLGLRLIYFSYDVKMKEKGDIPEGYSVSREKKERFSLILESASTNQTSMYLCAILLADFNEQYFGPGTRLTVT.

This clonotype was seen a few times. The chain employs TRBV6-5 and TRBJ2-7; no clear D gene. Germline V CDR1 and CDR2: MNHEY, SVGAGI. This CDR3 is built from 15 residues. Trimming took 5 bases from V and 0 from J, leaving 14 bases between them. Here the CDR3 reads CASSNTGGNSYEQYF. CDR3 nucleotide sequence: TGTGCCAGCAGTAACACCGGTGGGAACTCCTACGAGCAGTACTTC.

Ten or more counts support this clonotype. The chain couples TRBV19 to TRBJ2-5, with 7 bases that match TRBD2. The CDR3 has 13 residues. J gave up 5 bases and V 3 bases, and 3 bases lay outside the gene matches. CDR1 is LNHDA and CDR2 is SQIVND in the germline V gene (reference sequence). CDR3 nucleotide sequence: TGTGCCAGTAGTATCCAGGGAGGGGAGACCCAGTACTTC. Translating it yields CASSIQGGETQYF.